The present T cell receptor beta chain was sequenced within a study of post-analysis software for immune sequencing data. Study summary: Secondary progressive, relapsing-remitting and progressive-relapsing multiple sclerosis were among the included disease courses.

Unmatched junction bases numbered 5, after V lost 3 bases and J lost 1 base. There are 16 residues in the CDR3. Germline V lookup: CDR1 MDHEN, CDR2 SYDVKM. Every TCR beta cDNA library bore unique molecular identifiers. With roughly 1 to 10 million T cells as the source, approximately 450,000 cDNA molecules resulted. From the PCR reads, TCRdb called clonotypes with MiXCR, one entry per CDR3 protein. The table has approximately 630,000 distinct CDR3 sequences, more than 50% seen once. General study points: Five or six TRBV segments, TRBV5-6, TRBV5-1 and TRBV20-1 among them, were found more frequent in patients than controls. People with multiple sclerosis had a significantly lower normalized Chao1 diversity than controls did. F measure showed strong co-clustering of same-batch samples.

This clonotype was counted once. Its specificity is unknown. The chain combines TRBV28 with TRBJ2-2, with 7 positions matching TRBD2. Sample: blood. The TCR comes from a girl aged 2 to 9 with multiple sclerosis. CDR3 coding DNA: TGTGCCAGCAGTTTCAAGGGGAGGGGGAACACCGGGGAGCTGTTTTTT. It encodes CASSFKGRGNTGELFF.